Below, 7 T cell receptor beta chains from the same sample are listed, as sequenced in a study of blood T cells in healthy people across ages. A sample-barcoded 5' primer and a J-beta primer mix were used in a second PCR of about 6 to 12 cycles. TCRdb reprocessed the 5' RACE reads with MiXCR, giving one entry per CDR3 protein. Of 1.5 million to 2 million distinct CDR3 sequences in the sample, 35% to 50% were seen once. The sequenced sample consisted of blood. The receptors shown here come from a human donor in good health.

The chain is built from TRBV14 and TRBJ1-2; D might be TRBD1 (5 bases). The CDR3 has 14 amino acids. Germline V gives CDR1 SGHDN, CDR2 FVKESK. With 0 bases removed from V and 6 bases from J, the gap between germline ends came to 11 bases. As DNA, the CDR3 is TGTGCCAGCAGCCAAGAAGCAGGGTGGAATGGCTACACCTTC. Translating it yields CASSQEAGWNGYTF.

Regarding this clonotype: An end of the junction does not agree with germline; a read error may underlie this. The chain links TRBV29-1 to TRBJ1-2; no firm D call. The CDR3 runs 13 residues. Germline loops: CDR1 SQVTM, CDR2 ANQGSEA. CDR3 loop: CSVSPRLNYGCTF. The CDR3 region has the DNA TGCAGCGTTAGTCCGCGCCTTAACTATGGCTGCACCTTC. The full variable domain, its missing parts supplied by reference TRBV29-1 and TRBJ1-2, is SAVISQKPSRDICQRGTSLTIQCQVDSQVTMMFWYRQQPGQSLTLIATANQGSEATYESGFVIDKFPISRPNLTFSTLTVSNMSPEDSSIYLCSVSPRLNYGCTFGSGTRLTVV.

This clonotype was picked up a small number of times. This chain joins TRBV15 and TRBJ2-1; D is perhaps TRBD2 (6 bases). Per the germline V gene, CDR1 is LNHNV and CDR2 is YYDKDF (reference sequence). Trimming shortened V by 0 bases and J by 2 bases, and 11 bases separated the two germline ends. The CDR3 runs to 16 residues. The CDR3 region is CATSRDAGRPYNEQFF. CDR3 coding DNA: TGTGCCACCAGCAGAGATGCGGGGCGCCCCTACAATGAGCAGTTCTTC.

V is TRBV20-1 and J is TRBJ2-5; 7 bases are a match to TRBD1. The germline gives CDR1 DFQATT, CDR2 SNEGSKA (reference sequence). V was clipped by 5 bases and J by 2 bases; unmatched bases: 8. The CDR3 is 14 amino acids. The DNA for the CDR3 is TGCAGTGCTCCTCCGGACAGGCTACAAGAGACCCAGTACTTC. The encoded protein is CSAPPDRLQETQYF.

The V and J genes are TRBV12-3 or TRBV12-4 and TRBJ1-5; possible D gene TRBD1, 6 bases. The germline V and J ends were trimmed by 5 bases and 3 bases, with 14 bases remaining between them. This CDR3 is built from 15 residues. CDR3 protein: CASSHQGLPNQPQHF. CDR3 sequence (DNA): TGTGCCAGCAGTCACCAGGGGCTTCCCAATCAGCCCCAGCATTTT.

Note on this clonotype: At one of its ends the junction is not consistent with the germline gene, which may arise from a read error. This chain connects TRBV9 to TRBJ2-1; D possibly corresponds to TRBD1 (5 bases). This CDR3 is 15 amino acids long. Germline-derived CDR1 and CDR2 are SGDLS and YYNGEE. In DNA, the CDR3 is TGTGCCAACAGCACGGACACCCGCTTCTACAATGAGCAGTTCTTC. This translates into CANSTDTRFYNEQFF.

V usage is TRBV7-2 and J usage is TRBJ2-7; 9 bases agree with TRBD2. J lost 2 bases, V lost 1 base, and 3 bases had no gene match. Looked up from germline, CDR1 is SGHTA and CDR2 is FQGNSA. The CDR3 sequence is 15 residues long. In DNA form, the CDR3 reads TGTACCAGCAGCTTAGGACTAGCGGAGACCTACGAGCAGTACTTC. This codes for CTSSLGLAETYEQYF.